This T cell receptor (beta chain) was sequenced during a study of T-cell memory formation after mild COVID-19. General study results and limits: The CD4+ clones that contracted clustered mainly within CM and EM, and the CD8+ clones concentrated in EMRA.

TCRdb used MiXCR to reprocess the 5' RACE reads, holding one entry per CDR3 protein. The sample contains 450,000 or so distinct CDR3 sequences, roughly 25% of which appear only once. Germline loops: CDR1 SGHTA, CDR2 FQGNSA. The CDR3 is 16 residues long. V was cut by 6 bases and J by 4 bases, with 19 bases left in between. For this clonotype: Its specificity is unknown.

The genes are TRBV7-2 and TRBJ2-1; possible D gene TRBD2, 6 bases. The specimen sequenced was PBMCs or a T cell subset sorted from them (not recorded which). The receptor's source is an adult woman who had mild COVID-19 (a few samples of this study predate the infection). Cell type and time point are not known. In DNA, the CDR3 is TGTGCCAGCAGATCCCAGTTCAGCGGGCTTTACAATGAGCAGTTCTTC. It yields the protein CASRSQFSGLYNEQFF.